The 12 T cell receptor beta chains below all came from one sample that was sequenced in a study of T cell responses to AZD1222 COVID-19 vaccine. Using immunoSEQ multiplex PCR, the repertoire was profiled, and TCRdb retains in-frame clones only, with some absent. The table includes under 95,000 clones, 85% to 90% detected once. The specimen comprised peripheral blood, sampled on day 0 of AZD1222 vaccination. Source of these receptors: an adult in good health.

This clone was detected only once. The rearrangement uses TRBV20-1 and TRBJ1-4; the D gene is possibly TRBD1 (5 bases). V was pared by 5 bases and J by 4 bases, with 14 bases between. Germline V lookup: CDR1 DFQATT, CDR2 SNEGSKA (reference sequence). This CDR3 region has 14 residues. CDR3 in amino acids: CSARGGPINEKLFF. The CDR3 nucleotides are TGCAGTGCTCGTGGGGGACCTATTAATGAAAAACTGTTTTTT.

There are a few counts of this clone. This chain connects TRBV5-4 to TRBJ2-7; 9 nucleotides match TRBD2. V gave up 4 bases and J gave up 7 bases; unmatched junction bases: 15. This CDR3 is 16 amino acids long. Looked up from germline, CDR1 is SGHNT and CDR2 is YYREEE (reference sequence). The CDR3 nucleotides are TGTGCCAGCAGCGCTGGCGGATCGCGGGGGGGAAGGGAGCAGTACTTC. Residues: CASSAGGSRGGREQYF.

V gene TRBV7-3 combines with J gene TRBJ2-2; unclear D gene. This CDR3 is 15 amino acids long. In germline, CDR1 is SGHTA, CDR2 FQGTGA. Trimming took 3 bases from V and 0 from J, leaving 8 bases between them. The chain's CDR3 is CASSFSRTNTGELFF. The CDR3 DNA reads as TGTGCCAGCAGCTTCAGCAGGACGAACACCGGGGAGCTGTTTTTT.

J is TRBJ1-2 and V is TRBV6-2 or TRBV6-3, with D uncertain. Germline V lookup: CDR1 MNHEY, CDR2 SVGEGT. The CDR3 contains 17 residues. Trimming shortened V by 5 bases and J by 0 bases, and 19 bases separated the two germline ends. The CDR3 loop is CASSNYGGVNANYGYTF. The DNA for the CDR3 is TGTGCCAGCAGTAACTACGGTGGGGTAAACGCTAACTATGGCTACACCTTC.

The table lists this clone with many counts. This chain joins TRBV25-1 and TRBJ1-2; the D gene is possibly TRBD1 (6 bases). The CDR3 spans 13 residues. Germline CDR1 is MGHDK and CDR2 is SYGVNS. Between the trimmed V and J ends, which lost 5 bases and 3 bases, there was a span of 10 bases. CDR3 nucleotide sequence: TGTGCCAGCAGTTTCACAGGGCACTATGGCTACACCTTC. Protein: CASSFTGHYGYTF.

This clone appeared once. The CDR3 here is CATSRGFTNTQYF. The CDR3 nucleotides read TGTGCCACCAGCAGAGGTTTTACTAATACGCAGTATTTT. The rearrangement links TRBV15 to TRBJ2-3; D not certain. V was clipped by 1 base and J by 7 bases, with 9 bases between them. CDR1 is LNHNV and CDR2 is YYDKDF in the germline V gene (reference sequence). The CDR3 has 13 amino acids.

The V call is TRBV3-1 (or the pseudogene TRBV3-2), the J call TRBJ2-5; 9 nucleotides align to TRBD1. The ends lost 8 bases at V and 5 bases at J; junction bases unmatched: 6. Germline V gives CDR1 LGHDT, CDR2 YNNKEL (reference sequence). There are 13 residues in the CDR3. The CDR3 DNA reads TGTGCCAGCGGACAGGGGCCGCAGGAGACCCAGTACTTC. Translation: CASGQGPQETQYF.

CDR3 DNA sequence: TGTGCCGACTCCGGGACAGGGCAATACGAGCAGTACTTC. Translated: CADSGTGQYEQYF. The V gene is TRBV9, the J gene TRBJ2-7; 9 bases agree with TRBD1. The CDR3 extends over 13 amino acids. Trimming took 10 bases from V and 4 from J; bases not matched to a gene: 9. The germline V gene has CDR1 SGDLS and CDR2 YYNGEE.

This chain connects TRBV29-1 to TRBJ1-6, with 7 bases that match TRBD1. Germline CDR1 and CDR2: SQVTM and ANQGSEA. The CDR3 sequence is 14 residues long. The junction had 8 bases not matched to a gene; V was cut back by 6 bases and J by 6 bases. Written as DNA, the CDR3 is TGCAGCGTCCCGGGACAGACACCTAATTCACCCCTCCACTTT. It specifies CSVPGQTPNSPLHF.

The V gene is TRBV5-1, the J gene TRBJ2-1, with a tentative D call TRBD2 (6 bases). CDR1 is SGHRS, CDR2 YFSETQ, per germline. V lost 8 bases and J 10 bases, leaving 25 bases between the germline ends. CDR3 size: 15 residues. CDR3 nucleotides: TGCGCCAGTACCGGTGGACTAACGAACAATTGGGAGCAGTTCTTC. Protein product: CASTGGLTNNWEQFF.

The gene calls are TRBV5-1 and TRBJ2-4, with 7 bases aligning to TRBD1. Losses at the gene ends were 3 bases for V and 0 bases for J; bases not matched to a gene: 3. Germline values: CDR1 SGHRS, CDR2 YFSETQ. The length of the CDR3 is 15 residues. As DNA, the CDR3 is TGCGCCAGCAGCTGGGGACAGAAAGCCAAAAACATTCAGTACTTC. Translated, it gives CASSWGQKAKNIQYF. Full variable domain (rest looked up from reference TRBV5-1 and TRBJ2-4): KAGVTQTPRYLIKTRGQQVTLSCSPISGHRSVSWYQQTPGQGLQFLFEYFSETQRNKGNFPGRFSGRQFSNSRSEMNVSTLELGDSALYLCASSWGQKAKNIQYFGAGTRLSVL.

CDR3 sequence (DNA): TGTGCCAGTAGTATAGCCCTTGAGTACCAAGAGACCCAGTACTTC. It codes for CASSIALEYQETQYF. The chain employs TRBV19 and TRBJ2-5; no clear D gene. Germline values: CDR1 LNHDA, CDR2 SQIVND (reference sequence). The CDR3 sequence is 15 residues long. The V and J ends lost 1 base and 0 bases respectively, with 9 bases between them. Using reference TRBV19 and TRBJ2-5 for the parts outside the CDR3, the full variable domain is DGGITQSPKYLFRKEGQNVTLSCEQNLNHDAMYWYRQDPGQGLRLIYYSQIVNDFQKGDIAEGYSVSREKKESFPLTVTSAQKNPTAFYLCASSIALEYQETQYFGPGTRLLVL.